The source of this TCR beta chain is a study of cytomegalovirus exposure and HLA in healthy donors. The wider study: The same platform was used for the approximately 110 validation repertoires and the 600 to 700 first-cohort repertoires, a later analysis reported.

The trim removed 4 bases at V and 8 bases at J, leaving 13 bases unmatched. This CDR3 region has 15 residues. Per the germline V gene, CDR1 is MNHEY and CDR2 is SMNVEV (reference sequence). Produced via immunoSEQ multiplex PCR; TCRdb's table is partial and in-frame only. There are 200,000 to 250,000 clones in the sample; 90% to 95% occur only once, and roughly 1% lies in the top ten. This sequence originates from a young woman in good health and CMV-seronegative. The chain links TRBV27 to TRBJ1-2, with 7 nucleotides matching TRBD1. Sequencing was carried out using PBMCs. As DNA, the CDR3 is TGTGCCAGCAGTTCACAGACACAGGGGCTCTGGGGCTACACCTTC. Its protein is CASSSQTQGLWGYTF.